Listed here are 13 T cell receptor beta chains from one sample, sequenced in a study of regulatory T cells in long-lasting Graves disease. Stated time point: newly diagnosed GD, antithyroid drugs for less than 3 months. After RNA was extracted from PBMCs, the TCR library was made from it. Sequencing libraries for TCR beta were prepared with iRepertoire HTBI primers and Arm-PCR of CDR3 regions. Each CDR3 protein gets one entry after TCRdb re-called the multiplex PCR reads with MiXCR. The sample includes over 350,000 distinct CDR3 sequences, 15% seen only once; the top ten take about 8%. The same sample was also studied in work on T cells in Graves' hyperthyroidism and ophthalmopathy.

The specimen comprised peripheral blood mononuclear cells (PBMCs), sampled at new diagnosis, from a patient treated with antithyroid drugs. These TCRs come from a woman aged 35 to 49 with Graves disease.

This rearrangement joins TRBV6-9 to TRBJ2-5, with 11 bases fitting TRBD2. The J call may not be correct, given that the DNA end is closer to TRBJ2-1. Germline CDR1 and CDR2: MNHGY and SVAAGI. CDR3 size: 17 residues. CDR3 loop: CASSYIGTFLAGGEQFF. The CDR3, as DNA: TGTGCCAGCAGTTACATCGGTACCTTTCTAGCGGGGGGTGAGCAGTTCTTC.

In this sample, this clonotype turned up many times. This rearrangement joins TRBV27 to TRBJ1-4; D is ambiguous. This CDR3 has 18 amino acids. The germline V gene encodes CDR1 MNHEY and CDR2 SMNVEV (reference sequence). V was clipped by 4 bases and J by 8 bases, with 26 bases between them. In nucleotides, the CDR3 is TGTGCCAGCAGTTCCCGGGGTTTTTCTGGTGTCAGAGGGGAAAAACTGTTTTTT. Translated: CASSSRGFSGVRGEKLFF.

This clonotype was recorded at least ten times. This chain connects TRBV11-2 to TRBJ1-6; TRBD1 might be the D (5 bases). CDR1 is SGHAT, CDR2 FQNNGV, per germline. V gave up 1 base and J gave up 4 bases, with 14 bases separating them. This CDR3 is 17 amino acids long. As DNA, the CDR3 is TGTGCCAGCAGCTTAGGTCCAGGGATTGATTATAATTCACCCCTCCACTTT. Amino acid sequence: CASSLGPGIDYNSPLHF.

This clonotype was observed many times. The V call is TRBV27, the J call TRBJ2-5; D tentatively fits TRBD1 or TRBD2 (5 bases each). The ends were cut back, 2 bases at V and 3 bases at J, with 13 bases in the middle. This CDR3 has 15 amino acids. CDR1 MNHEY and CDR2 SMNVEV come from the germline V gene (reference sequence). CDR3: CASSLTWGSEETQYF. The CDR3 DNA is TGTGCCAGCAGTTTAACGTGGGGGTCGGAAGAGACCCAGTACTTC.

The sample holds many counts of this clonotype. This rearrangement joins TRBV11-2 to TRBJ2-3; D is perhaps TRBD1 (6 bases). Germline V gene lookup returns CDR1 SGHAT and CDR2 FQNNGV. Trimming shortened V by 3 bases and J by 4 bases, and 17 bases separated the two germline ends. The CDR3 sequence is 16 residues long. CDR3 residues: CASSFKIRGGADTQYF. CDR3 DNA sequence: TGTGCCAGCAGCTTCAAAATCAGGGGTGGTGCAGATACGCAGTATTTT.

The chain couples TRBV20-1 to TRBJ2-7; 9 bases are shared with TRBD1. This CDR3 region has 15 residues. The J segment lost 3 bases and the V segment lost 4 bases, leaving 10 bases of the junction unmatched. CDR1 and CDR2 (germline): DFQATT, SNEGSKA (reference sequence). The CDR3 here is CSANKGQGRIYEQYF. The CDR3 DNA sequence: TGCAGTGCTAACAAGGGACAGGGCAGAATCTACGAGCAGTACTTC.

The rearrangement joins TRBV5-1 to TRBJ1-2; 8 bases are a match to TRBD1. The CDR3 is 14 amino acids. J was trimmed by 8 bases and V by 2 bases; bases with no gene match: 8. The germline CDR1 and CDR2 sequences are SGHRS and YFSETQ. The CDR3 is CASSFATGDSGYTF. The CDR3 DNA sequence: TGCGCCAGCAGCTTCGCGACAGGGGACAGCGGCTACACCTTC. The variable domain in full, completed from reference TRBV5-1 and TRBJ1-2, reads KAGVTQTPRYLIKTRGQQVTLSCSPISGHRSVSWYQQTPGQGLQFLFEYFSETQRNKGNFPGRFSGRQFSNSRSEMNVSTLELGDSALYLCASSFATGDSGYTFGSGTRLTVV.

This clonotype was counted a few times. The genes are TRBV7-9 and TRBJ1-5; 12 bases agree with TRBD1. The CDR3 sequence is 16 residues long. V was clipped by 1 base and J by 6 bases; unmatched bases: 4. Germline loops: CDR1 SEHNR, CDR2 FQNEAQ (reference sequence). In DNA form, the CDR3 reads TGTGCCAGCAGCTTAGGGGACAGGGGGCTAGGTCAGCCCCAGCATTTT. Its translation: CASSLGDRGLGQPQHF.

CDR3 DNA sequence: TGTGCCAGCAGGATGACTGCGGGGAACACTGAAGCTTTCTTT. Encoded protein: CASRMTAGNTEAFF. The chain links TRBV27 to TRBJ1-1, with D hard to call. Germline assignment: CDR1 MNHEY and CDR2 SMNVEV (reference sequence). V was shortened by 6 bases and J by 1 base, with 12 bases between the two germline ends. There are 14 residues in the CDR3.

This clonotype was observed many times. V usage is TRBV6-2 or TRBV6-3 and J usage is TRBJ2-7, with no clear D. Trimming took 8 bases from V and 2 from J, leaving 13 bases between them. Germline CDR1 reads MNHEY; CDR2 reads SVGEGT. The CDR3 extends over 13 amino acids. This CDR3 is CASGHGVPYEQYF. CDR3 sequence (DNA): TGTGCCAGCGGCCACGGAGTTCCCTACGAGCAGTACTTC.

A few counts support this clonotype. The V gene is TRBV5-1, the J gene TRBJ1-1; D is possibly TRBD1 (6 bases). The CDR3 covers 16 residues. CDR1 and CDR2 (germline): SGHRS, YFSETQ. Trimming stripped 0 bases from V and 5 bases from J, with 17 bases between. CDR3 sequence (DNA): TGCGCCAGCAGCTTGGGAGGGCAGGGGTATTATACTGAAGCTTTCTTT. Translated, it gives CASSLGGQGYYTEAFF.

This clonotype was seen ten or more times. The chain employs TRBV12-3 or TRBV12-4 and TRBJ2-1, with 12 bases aligning to TRBD2. Trimming took 1 base from V and 5 from J; bases not matched to a gene: 3. This CDR3 has 16 residues. In DNA, the CDR3 is TGTGCCAGCAGTTTAGGGTGGACTAGCGGGGACAATGAGCAGTTCTTC. It codes for CASSLGWTSGDNEQFF.

This clonotype was detected a few times. The V call is TRBV20-1, the J call TRBJ1-1; the D gene is possibly TRBD1 (6 bases). Germline CDR1 DFQATT, CDR2 SNEGSKA (reference sequence). The CDR3 spans 14 residues. Trimming stripped 3 bases from V and 5 bases from J, with 16 bases between. CDR3: CSASEQGDVTEAFF. CDR3 sequence (DNA): TGCAGTGCTAGTGAACAGGGTGATGTAACTGAAGCTTTCTTT.